Following are 4 T cell receptor beta chains from one sample sequenced in a study of T cell responses to AZD1222 COVID-19 vaccine. Profiling relied on immunoSEQ multiplex PCR, and the TCRdb table lists in-frame clones only, not all of them. This sample has some 120,000 clones; 89% occur once, and the top ten carry around 4%. Sequencing used peripheral blood, obtained on day 0 of AZD1222 vaccination. The receptors were sampled from an adult in good health.

The CDR3 nucleotides are TGTGCCTGCTATAGCGGGTCAACGGGGGAGCAGTTCTTC. As protein: CACYSGSTGEQFF. The chain employs TRBV6-5 and TRBJ2-1; 7 bases fit TRBD2. The ends lost 11 bases at V and 10 bases at J; junction bases unmatched: 14. Germline lookup yields CDR1 MNHEY and CDR2 SVGAGI. This CDR3 is 13 amino acids long.

Only one count was recorded for this clone. The J gene is TRBJ2-3, the V gene TRBV2; 8 positions agree with TRBD2. The germline gives CDR1 SNHLY, CDR2 FYNNEI. The CDR3 has 11 residues. The V gene end was trimmed by 6 bases and the J gene end by 8 bases; junction bases not matched to a gene: 1. The CDR3 DNA reads as TGTGCCAGCAGCGGACTAGCTACGCAGTATTTT. It is translated as CASSGLATQYF.

Written as DNA, the CDR3 is TGTGCCAGCAGTGTACAGGGGAATCAGCCCCAGCATTTT. Its translation: CASSVQGNQPQHF. V usage is TRBV6-6 and J usage is TRBJ1-5, with 7 nucleotides matching TRBD1. The CDR3 has 13 amino acids. Germline-derived CDR1 and CDR2 are MNHNY and SVGAGI (reference sequence). V gave up 5 bases and J gave up 4 bases; unmatched junction bases: 2.

On this clone itself: A junction boundary mismatches the germline segment, possibly from a read error. V usage is TRBV7-7 and J usage is TRBJ2-1; TRBD2 might be the D (6 bases). The CDR3 loop spans 15 amino acids. CDR1 and CDR2 (germline): SSHAT, FNYEAQ (reference sequence). The CDR3 loop is CASSLEVGLFNEQFF. The CDR3 coding sequence is TGTGCTAGCAGCTTAGAGGTGGGACTCTTCAATGAGCAGTTCTTC.